Below are 27 T cell receptor beta chains sequenced from a single sample in a study of T cell responses to AZD1222 COVID-19 vaccine. Sequencing used immunoSEQ multiplex PCR; TCRdb keeps in-frame clones, though not all of them. The data show roughly 100,000 clones, with roughly nine tenths seen just once and approximately 5.1% held by the top ten. This material consisted of peripheral blood, taken on day 0 of AZD1222 vaccination. The origin of the receptors is an adult in good health.

This sequence joins TRBV12-5 and TRBJ1-3, with no clear D. Germline lookup yields CDR1 LGHNT and CDR2 FRNRAP. This CDR3 is built from 13 residues. V lost 4 bases, J lost 2 bases, and 6 bases lay in between. This CDR3 is CASGYTAGNTIYF. In nucleotides, the CDR3 is TGTGCTAGTGGTTATACAGCTGGAAACACCATATATTTT.

This rearrangement joins TRBV3-1 (or the pseudogene TRBV3-2) to TRBJ1-2, with D unclear. With 2 bases removed from V and 8 bases from J, the gap between germline ends came to 12 bases. The CDR3 has 13 residues. Germline CDR1 LGHDT, CDR2 YNNKEL (reference sequence). CDR3 bases: TGTGCCAGCAGCCAATCCACCGTTGGGGGCTACACCTTC. Translating gives CASSQSTVGGYTF.

The chain uses TRBV6-1 and TRBJ2-3, with TRBD1 matching over 7 bases. From germline, CDR1 is MNHNS and CDR2 SASEGT. CDR3 length: 15 amino acids. With V trimmed by 1 base and J by 4 bases, 5 bases remained unmatched. In DNA, the CDR3 is TGTGCCAGCAGTGAAGTGGGACAGTGGGCAGATACGCAGTATTTT. It encodes CASSEVGQWADTQYF.

This clone has only a few counts. CDR3 sequence (DNA): TGTGCCAGCAGTTTTTTTGGTTCACCCCTCCACTTT. It codes for CASSFFGSPLHF. This sequence joins TRBV28 and TRBJ1-6, with D unresolved. The CDR3 sequence is 12 residues long. Looked up from germline, CDR1 is MDHEN and CDR2 is SYDVKM. V dropped 3 bases and J dropped 9 bases, with 6 bases sitting between them.

The count of this clone is one. The rearrangement links TRBV3-1 (or the pseudogene TRBV3-2) to TRBJ1-1; D is unclear. V was cut by 0 bases and J by 6 bases, with 8 bases left in between. The CDR3 length is 13 residues. Per the germline V gene, CDR1 is LGHDT and CDR2 is YNNKEL (reference sequence). The CDR3 is CASSQDGGSEAFF. CDR3 nucleotide sequence: TGTGCCAGCAGCCAAGATGGCGGATCTGAAGCTTTCTTT.

V and J are TRBV19 and TRBJ1-2, with D possibly matching TRBD1 (5 bases). Germline V gene sequence: CDR1 LNHDA, CDR2 SQIVND (reference sequence). V lost 3 bases and J 8 bases, leaving 22 bases between the germline ends. The CDR3 runs 16 residues. As DNA, the CDR3 is TGTGCCAGTAGTATCGATCTGACAGTACCATCTATGGGCTACACCTTC. The encoded protein is CASSIDLTVPSMGYTF.

The chain has TRBV4-2 and TRBJ1-4, with D perhaps matching TRBD1 (5 bases). Germline-derived CDR1 and CDR2 are LGHNA and YNFKEQ. The CDR3 consists of 15 residues. V gave up 4 bases and J gave up 4 bases, with 13 bases separating them. CDR3 protein: CASSPTTVRNEKLFF. In nucleotides, the CDR3 is TGTGCCAGCAGCCCAACGACAGTTCGTAATGAAAAACTGTTTTTT.

The CDR3 DNA follows: TGCAGTGCTAGTGGGACTCTTTACAATGAGCAGTTCTTC. It yields the protein CSASGTLYNEQFF. V usage is TRBV20-1 and J usage is TRBJ2-1; weak D call: TRBD2 (6 bases). The CDR3 totals 13 residues. Trimming left V 3 bases short and J 4 bases short, with 10 bases between. CDR1 DFQATT and CDR2 SNEGSKA come from the germline V gene (reference sequence).

The CDR3: CASSLVRQFGGELFF. The DNA of the CDR3 is TGTGCCAGCAGCTTAGTCCGCCAGTTTGGCGGGGAGCTGTTTTTT. The chain couples TRBV11-2 to TRBJ2-2; no reliable D call. Trimming cost V 1 base and J 7 bases, with 13 bases left between them. The length of the CDR3 is 15 residues. Per germline, CDR1 SGHAT and CDR2 FQNNGV.

The V call is TRBV5-6, the J call TRBJ2-5; no reliable D call. V gave up 1 base and J gave up 1 base, with 5 bases separating them. CDR1 and CDR2 (germline): SGHDT, YYEEEE. The CDR3 has 13 amino acids. As DNA, the CDR3 is TGTGCCAGCAGCTTGACAGCCCAAGAGACCCAGTACTTC. This codes for CASSLTAQETQYF.

The J gene is TRBJ2-7, the V gene TRBV25-1; TRBD1 is a possible D gene (5 bases). There are 12 residues in the CDR3. CDR1 and CDR2 (germline): MGHDK, SYGVNS. V was clipped by 1 base and J by 5 bases, with 6 bases between them. The CDR3 nucleotides are TGTGCCAGCAGTGAATCAGGGAACGAGCAGTACTTC. It is translated as CASSESGNEQYF.

This clone was seen only a few times. The chain combines TRBV15 with TRBJ1-2, with D possibly TRBD1 on 6 matching bases. There are 14 residues in the CDR3. CDR1 is LNHNV and CDR2 is YYDKDF in the germline V gene (reference sequence). Trimming cost V 4 bases and J 2 bases, with 11 bases left between them. CDR3 sequence reads: CATSNEGVNYGYTF. The CDR3 nucleotides are TGTGCCACCAGCAACGAGGGGGTCAACTATGGCTACACCTTC.

This clone ranks as medium-sized. The V gene is TRBV4-3, the J gene TRBJ1-6, with D hard to call. Germline lookup yields CDR1 LGHNA and CDR2 YSLEER. The CDR3 spans 14 residues. The V end lost 1 base, the J end lost 4 bases, and 5 bases lay between the germline ends. CDR3 in amino acids: CASSQGGYNSPLHF. In DNA, the CDR3 is TGCGCCAGCAGCCAAGGGGGTTATAATTCACCCCTCCACTTT.

The J gene is TRBJ1-2, the V gene TRBV7-2, with TRBD1 matching over 7 bases. The V gene end was trimmed by 5 bases and the J gene end by 6 bases; junction bases not matched to a gene: 12. Per germline, CDR1 SGHTA and CDR2 FQGNSA. This CDR3 contains 15 residues. CDR3 DNA sequence: TGTGCCAGCAGCGCGTACAGGGGTTCCCCTGATGGCTACACCTTC. It translates to CASSAYRGSPDGYTF.

The V and J genes are TRBV4-2 and TRBJ2-1; 9 bases align to TRBD2. This CDR3 comprises 17 residues. Germline assignment: CDR1 LGHNA and CDR2 YNFKEQ. Trimming took 0 bases from V and 7 from J; bases not matched to a gene: 10. The CDR3 loop is CASSQESTSGLFNEQFF. In DNA, the CDR3 is TGTGCCAGCAGCCAAGAATCGACTAGCGGCCTCTTTAATGAGCAGTTCTTC.

The chain uses TRBV10-3 and TRBJ2-7; 7 nucleotides align to TRBD1. This CDR3 is built from 17 residues. The V segment lost 8 bases and the J segment 4 bases; nucleotides outside the gene matches: 20. The germline gives CDR1 ENHRY, CDR2 SYGVKD. The CDR3 loop is CAIGTSRTRQGRYEQYF. As DNA, the CDR3 is TGTGCCATCGGGACATCTCGCACGCGACAGGGTAGATACGAGCAGTACTTC.

The chain is built from TRBV11-3 and TRBJ2-2; 7 positions agree with TRBD2. The CDR3 consists of 15 residues. Germline assignment: CDR1 SGHNT and CDR2 YENEEA. Trimming removed 3 bases from V and 3 bases from J; junction bases left unmatched: 4. This CDR3 reads CASSLASGDTGELFF. CDR3 coding DNA: TGTGCCAGCAGCTTGGCTAGCGGCGACACCGGGGAGCTGTTTTTT.

This chain connects TRBV4-3 to TRBJ1-3; tentative D call: TRBD1 (6 bases). This CDR3 has 15 residues. V was shortened by 1 base and J by 2 bases, with 9 bases between the two germline ends. From germline, CDR1 is LGHNA and CDR2 YSLEER. CDR3 protein: CASSQVAGAGNTIYF. The DNA of the CDR3 is TGCGCCAGCAGCCAAGTCGCAGGGGCTGGAAACACCATATATTTT.

The chain recombines TRBV7-3 with TRBJ2-7; the D gene could be TRBD1 or TRBD2 (6 bases each). Germline V CDR1 and CDR2: SGHTA, FQGTGA. The V and J ends lost 2 bases and 2 bases respectively, with 13 bases between them. The CDR3 totals 15 residues. The CDR3 spells CASSLEGGGTYEQYF. The CDR3 coding sequence is TGTGCCAGCAGCTTAGAGGGGGGCGGAACCTACGAGCAGTACTTC.

The chain recombines TRBV7-9 with TRBJ2-7, with D perhaps given as TRBD1 or TRBD2 (6 bases each). Germline CDR1 SEHNR, CDR2 FQNEAQ (reference sequence). The CDR3 contains 16 residues. The ends were cut back, 1 base at V and 7 bases at J, with 20 bases in the middle. Written as DNA, the CDR3 is TGTGCCAGCAGCTTAGTTGGGGGGCGTTCAGGGGTAGAGCAGTACTTC. Protein product: CASSLVGGRSGVEQYF.

The chain couples TRBV14 to TRBJ2-5, with 7 bases lining up with TRBD1. From germline, CDR1 is SGHDN and CDR2 FVKESK. J gave up 5 bases and V 5 bases, and 8 bases lay outside the gene matches. The CDR3 has 14 amino acids. The DNA for the CDR3 is TGTGCCAGCAGCTGGGACAGCACTTCGGAGACCCAGTACTTC. Translating gives CASSWDSTSETQYF.

The chain has TRBV6-5 and TRBJ2-5; a weak D match, TRBD2 (6 bases). V was shortened by 7 bases and J by 2 bases, with 14 bases between the two germline ends. The V gene's germline CDR1 is MNHEY and CDR2 SVGAGI. The CDR3 extends over 14 amino acids. Here the CDR3 reads CASTTLAKQETQYF. CDR3 coding DNA: TGTGCCAGCACTACGCTAGCGAAACAAGAGACCCAGTACTTC.

The chain has TRBV7-8 and TRBJ2-3, with D possibly TRBD1 on 6 matching bases. CDR3 size: 15 residues. CDR1 is SGHVS and CDR2 is FQNEAQ in the germline V gene. Trimming took off 3 bases at V and 5 bases at J, with 15 bases between the two ends. In nucleotides, the CDR3 is TGTGCCAGCAGCTTCCGGGACAACCCCATAGATACGCAGTATTTT. Amino acid sequence: CASSFRDNPIDTQYF.

The gene calls are TRBV4-2 and TRBJ1-5; no reliable D call. Germline loops: CDR1 LGHNA, CDR2 YNFKEQ. The CDR3 length is 15 residues. Trimming pared 0 bases from V and 3 bases from J, leaving 9 bases between. The CDR3 DNA sequence: TGTGCCAGCAGCCAAGAAGGCACCGACAATCAGCCCCAGCATTTT. Translated: CASSQEGTDNQPQHF.

J is TRBJ1-1 and V is TRBV7-6; D is unclear. CDR3 length equals 11 residues. The V gene lost 5 bases and the J gene lost 1 base, with 2 bases spanning the gap. CDR1 is SGHVS and CDR2 is FNYEAQ in the germline V gene. CDR3 nucleotides: TGTGCCAGCAGCCGGAACACTGAAGCTTTCTTT. Amino acid sequence: CASSRNTEAFF.

V usage is TRBV29-1 and J usage is TRBJ1-1, with a weak D call TRBD1 (5 bases). Per the germline V gene, CDR1 is SQVTM and CDR2 is ANQGSEA. Trimming stripped 1 base from V and 0 bases from J, with 9 bases between. The CDR3 is made up of 14 amino acids. Written as DNA, the CDR3 is TGCAGCGTTGAAGGGGGACGGGTGAACACTGAAGCTTTCTTT. Amino acid sequence: CSVEGGRVNTEAFF.

This clone was recorded once. The gene calls are TRBV5-1 and TRBJ1-1, with D maybe TRBD1 (6 bases). This CDR3 has 14 amino acids. V was pared by 0 bases and J by 6 bases, with 12 bases between. The germline V gene has CDR1 SGHRS and CDR2 YFSETQ. This chain's CDR3 is CASSLVSGAAEAFF. Here the CDR3 DNA reads TGCGCCAGCAGCTTGGTATCGGGGGCAGCTGAAGCTTTCTTT. The full variable domain, completed using reference TRBV5-1 and TRBJ1-1, is KAGVTQTPRYLIKTRGQQVTLSCSPISGHRSVSWYQQTPGQGLQFLFEYFSETQRNKGNFPGRFSGRQFSNSRSEMNVSTLELGDSALYLCASSLVSGAAEAFFGQGTRLTVV.